This passage covers 16 T cell receptor beta chains from one sample sequenced in a study of cytomegalovirus exposure and HLA in healthy donors. It was with 60 Vbeta and 13 Jbeta primers that the PCR ran. Libraries were prepared by immunoSEQ multiplex PCR; TCRdb keeps only in-frame clonotypes and omits some of them. The data hold over 110,000 clones, with 75% to 80% observed a single time. Material: PBMCs. The receptors were gathered from a woman aged 40-49 years in good health and CMV-seropositive.

The chain has TRBV10-3 and TRBJ2-7, with 11 positions matching TRBD1. Trimming took 6 bases from V and 4 from J; bases not matched to a gene: 2. Per germline, CDR1 ENHRY and CDR2 SYGVKD. The length of the CDR3 is 13 residues. The CDR3 nucleotides are TGTGCCATCAGGGACAGGGGGCAGTACGAGCAGTACTTC. Residues: CAIRDRGQYEQYF.

The rearrangement links TRBV28 to TRBJ2-6, with D tentatively TRBD1 (6 bases). V was pared by 6 bases and J by 4 bases, with 13 bases between. Germline assignment: CDR1 MDHEN and CDR2 SYDVKM. The CDR3 extends over 15 amino acids. The CDR3 reads CASSFRGAGANVLTF. DNA for the CDR3: TGTGCCAGCAGCTTCAGGGGAGCAGGGGCCAACGTCCTGACTTTC.

The chain links TRBV27 to TRBJ1-4, with a tentative D call TRBD1 (6 bases). The V gene's germline CDR1 is MNHEY and CDR2 SMNVEV (reference sequence). V lost 4 bases and J 7 bases, leaving 19 bases between the germline ends. The CDR3 runs 16 residues. As DNA, the CDR3 is TGTGCCAGCAGTTCCAAAATGACAGGCCGAATTGAAAAACTGTTTTTT. Translated, it gives CASSSKMTGRIEKLFF.

The chain joins TRBV28 to TRBJ1-5; 9 positions match TRBD1. The CDR3 has 18 amino acids. Trimming removed 3 bases from V and 4 bases from J; junction bases left unmatched: 13. Germline V gene data show CDR1 as MDHEN and CDR2 as SYDVKM. As DNA, the CDR3 is TGTGCCAGCAGTTTGGGGGGATACGGGACAGGGATTAATCAGCCCCAGCATTTT. This gives the protein CASSLGGYGTGINQPQHF.

This clone appeared once. CDR3 sequence (DNA): TGTGCCAGCAGGCGGGGGGATGGCTACACCTTC. It yields the protein CASRRGDGYTF. The gene calls are TRBV6-1 and TRBJ1-2; D might be TRBD1 (5 bases). Trimming removed 6 bases at V and 6 bases at J, with 8 bases between. The germline CDR1 and CDR2 sequences are MNHNS and SASEGT. The CDR3 runs 11 residues.

The V gene is TRBV19, the J gene TRBJ1-3; possible D gene TRBD1, 6 bases. CDR1 LNHDA and CDR2 SQIVND come from the germline V gene (reference sequence). Trimming stripped 3 bases from V and 0 bases from J, with 9 bases between. This CDR3 comprises 15 residues. The CDR3 nucleotides are TGTGCCAGTAGTATCGGACAGTCCTCTGGAAACACCATATATTTT. Translated: CASSIGQSSGNTIYF.

The chain joins TRBV19 to TRBJ1-5; D is ambiguous. This CDR3 is 13 amino acids long. CDR1 and CDR2 from the germline V gene are LNHDA and SQIVND (reference sequence). Trimming pared 4 bases from V and 6 bases from J, leaving 10 bases between. The CDR3: CASSSQAGQPQHF. CDR3 bases: TGTGCCAGTAGTAGCCAGGCAGGTCAGCCCCAGCATTTT.

The chain has TRBV7-9 and TRBJ2-5, with 7 bases matching TRBD1. The CDR3 sequence is 14 residues long. Germline loops: CDR1 SEHNR, CDR2 FQNEAQ (reference sequence). V shed 6 bases, J shed 3 bases, and the junction held 7 bases outside the gene matches. The CDR3 DNA reads as TGTGCCAGCAGACTGTCGACAGGGAAAGAGACCCAGTACTTC. Protein product: CASRLSTGKETQYF.

The chain joins TRBV7-9 to TRBJ2-7; 13 bases are a match to TRBD2. V lost 5 bases and J lost 4; bases outside the gene matches: 5. From germline, CDR1 is SEHNR and CDR2 FQNEAQ (reference sequence). The CDR3 covers 15 residues. The CDR3 region is CASSRWTSGRYEQYF. CDR3 DNA: TGTGCCAGCAGCCGATGGACTAGCGGGAGATACGAGCAGTACTTC.

The chain employs TRBV11-3 and TRBJ2-3, with unresolved D. The CDR3 spans 13 residues. V lost 5 bases to trimming and J lost 4 bases, with 10 bases between them. Per germline, CDR1 SGHNT and CDR2 YENEEA. The CDR3 DNA is TGTGCCAGCAGCCCGATGGCCCCAGATACGCAGTATTTT. Translation: CASSPMAPDTQYF.

There are a few counts of this clone. J is TRBJ2-1 and V is TRBV25-1, with TRBD2 matching 12 bases. The CDR3 is 16 residues long. Germline CDR1 is MGHDK and CDR2 is SYGVNS. V was clipped by 0 bases and J by 9 bases; unmatched bases: 6. The CDR3 reads CASSEYRASGGAEQFF. The CDR3 DNA follows: TGTGCCAGCAGTGAATATAGGGCTAGCGGGGGGGCTGAGCAGTTCTTC.

V is TRBV7-2 and J is TRBJ2-7; a possible D gene is TRBD2 (6 bases). Trimming removed 9 bases from V and 2 bases from J, with 14 bases in between. CDR1 is SGHTA, CDR2 FQGNSA, per germline. There are 13 residues in the CDR3. The CDR3 here is CASLRDSAYEQYF. CDR3 nucleotide sequence: TGTGCCAGTCTCCGGGACTCGGCCTACGAGCAGTACTTC.

The V call is TRBV6-6, the J call TRBJ2-3, with TRBD2 matching over 11 bases. The length of the CDR3 is 15 residues. Germline-derived CDR1 and CDR2 are MNHNY and SVGAGI (reference sequence). J lost 4 bases, V lost 0 bases, and 0 bases had no gene match. The DNA of the CDR3 is TGTGCCAGCAGTTACTCGGGACTAGCGGCAGATACGCAGTATTTT. It specifies CASSYSGLAADTQYF.

The chain recombines TRBV18 with TRBJ1-5; D is ambiguous. There are 15 residues in the CDR3. Trimming removed 2 bases from V and 4 bases from J, with 12 bases in between. Germline V CDR1 and CDR2: KGHSH, LQKENI. The CDR3 here is CASSPEGIGNQPQHF. Here the CDR3 DNA reads TGTGCCAGCTCACCAGAGGGTATCGGTAATCAGCCCCAGCATTTT. Based on the CDR3 plus reference TRBV18 and TRBJ1-5, the full variable domain is NAGVMQNPRHLVRRRGQEARLRCSPMKGHSHVYWYRQLPEEGLKFMVYLQKENIIDESGMPKERFSAEFPKEGPSILRIQQVVRGDSAAYFCASSPEGIGNQPQHFGDGTRLSIL.

The J gene is TRBJ2-7, the V gene TRBV16, with 13 bases matching TRBD2. V lost 2 bases and J lost 10; bases outside the gene matches: 2. This CDR3 region has 13 residues. The germline V gene has CDR1 KGHSY and CDR2 FQNENV. The CDR3 DNA follows: TGTGCCAGCAGCCAAGGACTAGCGGGAGACCAGTACTTC. Protein product: CASSQGLAGDQYF.

The chain carries TRBV28 and TRBJ1-4; 8 bases are a match to TRBD1. Trimming removed 1 base from V and 5 bases from J; junction bases left unmatched: 6. This CDR3 comprises 16 residues. The germline V gene encodes CDR1 MDHEN and CDR2 SYDVKM. The CDR3 nucleotides read TGTGCCAGCAGTTTATTAGGACAGGGTCCCAATGAAAAACTGTTTTTT. As protein: CASSLLGQGPNEKLFF.